Listed below are T cell receptor beta chains from one sample, sequenced in a study of T cell clonotyping in hematopoietic cell transplantation. Data came from immunoSEQ multiplex PCR; TCRdb stores just in-frame clones and leaves some out. The sample yields over 10,000 clones, more than 90% seen once. The sequencing here drew on PBMCs, taken 100 days after allogeneic stem cell transplant. All receptors come from a female patient aged 45-60 years who had an allogeneic stem cell transplant from an unrelated donor, so the T cells may come from the graft donor. Some clones in this sample may be carry-over from other donors' samples. CDR3s include the opening cysteine and the closing phenylalanine or tryptophan. A D gene is named only where the DNA matches it firmly. Only some rows state a clone size, as once, few, many or a class for expanded clones.

clone size	V gene	J gene	D gene	CDR3 protein	CDR3 DNA
NA	TRBV6-6	TRBJ1-1	TRBD1	CASSPGQGAKAFF	TGTGCCAGCAGCCCCGGACAGGGGGCAAAAGCTTTCTTT
NA	TRBV20-1	TRBJ1-5	NA	CSAGSSQPQHF	TGCAGTGCTGGCAGTAGTCAGCCCCAGCATTTT
NA	TRBV7-3	TRBJ1-1	TRBD1	CASSLTQGGEAFF	TGTGCCAGCAGCTTAACTCAGGGGGGGGAAGCTTTCTTT
NA	TRBV27	TRBJ2-3	NA	CASSFGVALTDTQYF	TGTGCCAGCAGTTTCGGGGTTGCGCTCACAGATACGCAGTATTTT
NA	TRBV28	TRBJ2-7	TRBD2	CASSPPGSGGVQYF	TGTGCCAGCAGCCCCCCAGGGAGCGGGGGAGTGCAGTACTTC
NA	TRBV5-1	TRBJ1-1	TRBD1	CASSKQGDDTEAFF	TGCGCCAGCAGCAAGCAGGGGGACGACACTGAAGCTTTCTTT
once	TRBV15	TRBJ1-5	NA	CATSRDQGRGYSNQPQHF	TGTGCCACCAGCAGAGATCAGGGGAGGGGGTATAGCAATCAGCCCCAGCATTTT
once	TRBV7-9	TRBJ2-5	TRBD2	CASSPSGGGETQYF	TGTGCCAGCAGCCCTAGCGGGGGGGGCGAGACCCAGTACTTC
NA	TRBV19	TRBJ1-1	NA	CASRGGNTEAFF	TGTGCCAGTAGAGGTGGTAACACTGAAGCTTTCTTT
NA	TRBV11-1	TRBJ2-7	TRBD1	CASSLRRTGTYEQYF	TGTGCCAGCAGCTTACGTCGGACAGGGACCTACGAGCAGTACTTC
NA	TRBV5-1	TRBJ2-5	NA	CASSLQSQETQYF	TGCGCCAGCAGCTTACAGAGTCAAGAGACCCAGTACTTC
NA	TRBV7-2	TRBJ2-4	NA	CASSLIVGRGDIQYF	TGTGCCAGCAGCTTAATAGTTGGCAGGGGAGACATTCAGTACTTC
NA	TRBV27	TRBJ2-6	NA	CATASGANVLTF	TGTGCCACCGCGTCCGGGGCCAACGTCCTGACTTTC
NA	TRBV2	TRBJ1-2	TRBD1	CASSEGGTGGFYGYTF	TGTGCCAGCAGTGAGGGTGGGACAGGGGGATTCTATGGCTACACCTTC
NA	TRBV18	TRBJ2-5	NA	CASSPRPEETQYF	TGTGCCAGCTCACCACGGCCGGAAGAGACCCAGTACTTC
NA	TRBV20-1	TRBJ1-2	NA	CSAQVGAGYTF	TGCAGTGCCCAGGTTGGAGCGGGCTACACCTTC
once	TRBV5-1	TRBJ2-7	NA	CASSLVPGVSYEQYF	TGCGCCAGCAGCTTGGTCCCAGGGGTTTCCTACGAGCAGTACTTC
NA	TRBV4-2	TRBJ2-7	TRBD2	CASSPGLAPPEQYF	TGTGCCAGCAGCCCCGGACTAGCCCCTCCCGAGCAGTACTTC
NA	TRBV21-1	TRBJ2-7	NA	CASSKWETGAALSYEQYF	TGTGCCAGCAGCAAATGGGAAACCGGGGCTGCCTTGTCCTACGAGCAGTACTTC
NA	TRBV6-5	TRBJ1-5	TRBD1	CASSYTGDRGQPQHF	TGTGCCAGCAGTTACACCGGGGACAGGGGTCAGCCCCAGCATTTT
NA	TRBV6-5	TRBJ2-5	TRBD1	CASMRSGGQGGTQYF	TGTGCCAGCATGAGAAGCGGGGGACAGGGGGGGACCCAGTACTTC
NA	TRBV29-1	TRBJ1-2	TRBD1	CSVDSTGLGGYTF	TGCAGCGTGGACTCGACAGGGTTAGGCGGCTACACCTTC
NA	TRBV15	TRBJ2-7	TRBD1	CATSTGQGEQYF	TGTGCCACCAGCACGGGACAGGGGGAACAGTACTTC
few	TRBV2	TRBJ2-6	NA	CASNPYSGANVLTF	TGTGCCAGCAACCCTTACTCTGGGGCCAACGTCCTGACTTTC
NA	TRBV19	TRBJ1-2	NA	CASSPAPGKRANYGYTF	TGTGCCAGTAGTCCCGCTCCGGGGAAGAGAGCGAACTATGGCTACACCTTC
NA	TRBV15	TRBJ2-1	TRBD1	CATSRETGVRDEQFF	TGTGCCACCAGCAGAGAGACAGGGGTGAGAGATGAGCAGTTCTTC
NA	TRBV28	TRBJ2-1	NA	CASTNYNEQFF	TGTGCCAGCACTAACTACAATGAGCAGTTCTTC
NA	TRBV30	TRBJ2-3	NA	CAWSKTQFVVGATDTQYF	TGTGCCTGGAGTAAGACACAGTTCGTGGTTGGGGCCACAGATACGCAGTATTTT
NA	TRBV27	TRBJ2-7	TRBD1	CASSTTGFGYYEQYF	TGTGCCAGCAGTACGACAGGGTTCGGTTACTACGAGCAGTACTTC
NA	TRBV29-1	TRBJ2-7	TRBD2	CSVELAGSPYEQYF	TGCAGCGTTGAACTAGCGGGATCTCCCTACGAGCAGTACTTC
few	TRBV2	TRBJ1-1	NA	CASSEQGVEAFF	TGTGCCAGCAGCGAACAGGGAGTTGAAGCTTTCTTT
NA	TRBV28	TRBJ1-5	TRBD1	CASRLPGTGSQPQHF	TGTGCCAGCAGACTCCCCGGGACAGGGAGTCAGCCCCAGCATTTT
NA	TRBV27	TRBJ2-5	NA	CASSSREAETQYF	TGTGCCAGCAGTTCTAGGGAGGCGGAGACCCAGTACTTC
NA	TRBV5-1	TRBJ2-7	NA	CASSSPYEQYF	TGCGCCAGCAGCTCCCCCTACGAGCAGTACTTC
NA	TRBV2	TRBJ1-5	TRBD1	CASSEDRGGNQPQHF	TGTGCCAGCAGTGAGGACAGGGGAGGCAATCAGCCCCAGCATTTT
NA	TRBV7-6	TRBJ1-5	NA	CASSSGPLGPQHF	TGTGCCAGCAGCTCGGGACCGCTTGGGCCCCAGCATTTT
NA	TRBV30	TRBJ2-2	TRBD2	CAFRGREGIGELFF	TGTGCCTTCAGGGGACGGGAGGGGATCGGGGAGCTGTTTTTT
NA	TRBV28	TRBJ2-1	NA	CASSFLNNEQFF	TGTGCCAGCAGTTTCTTAAACAATGAGCAGTTCTTC
NA	TRBV2	TRBJ2-7	NA	CASSGARGSGNEQYF	TGTGCCAGCAGTGGTGCTCGGGGGTCGGGGAACGAGCAGTACTTC
few	TRBV7-9	TRBJ1-1	NA	CAIVTGGNTEAFF	TGTGCCATCGTGACCGGTGGGAACACTGAAGCTTTCTTT
NA	TRBV4-1	TRBJ2-7	NA	CASSQPYGAPGQYF	TGCGCCAGCAGCCAACCTTACGGTGCCCCGGGGCAGTACTTC
NA	TRBV6-6	TRBJ2-3	NA	CASSSGTAADTQYF	TGTGCCAGCAGTTCCGGGACGGCCGCAGATACGCAGTATTTT
NA	TRBV19	TRBJ2-6	TRBD1	CASSRQGGYSGANVLTF	TGTGCCAGTAGTAGACAGGGGGGGTACTCTGGGGCCAACGTCCTGACTTTC
once	TRBV27	TRBJ2-7	NA	CASLSEQGGGYEQYF	TGTGCCAGTCTTTCGGAACAGGGAGGAGGCTACGAGCAGTACTTC